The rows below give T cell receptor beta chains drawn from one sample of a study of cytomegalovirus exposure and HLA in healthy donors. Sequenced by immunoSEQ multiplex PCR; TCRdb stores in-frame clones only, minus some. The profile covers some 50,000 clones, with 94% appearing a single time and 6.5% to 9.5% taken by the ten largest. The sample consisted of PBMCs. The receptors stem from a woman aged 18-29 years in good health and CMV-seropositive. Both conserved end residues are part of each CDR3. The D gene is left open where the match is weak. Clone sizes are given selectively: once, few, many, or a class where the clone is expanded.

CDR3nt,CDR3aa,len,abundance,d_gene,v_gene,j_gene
TGTGCCAGCAGTTTATTGGGCCCCGCCTACGAGCAGTACTTC,CASSLLGPAYEQYF,14,-,-,TRBV28,TRBJ2-7
TGTGCCAGCAGCTCTTGGGACAGGAAGGGCAACACCATATATTTT,CASSSWDRKGNTIYF,15,-,TRBD1,TRBV11-2,TRBJ1-3
TGTGCCAGCAGTCCAGGACAGAACAATGAGCAGTTCTTC,CASSPGQNNEQFF,13,-,-,TRBV6-5,TRBJ2-1
TGTGCCAGCAGCGTGGTTGGGACTACCCTCTACGAGCAGTACTTC,CASSVVGTTLYEQYF,15,few,TRBD2,TRBV28,TRBJ2-7
TGTGCCAGCACCCCATATTCAGTCTCCTACGAGCAGTACTTC,CASTPYSVSYEQYF,14,-,-,TRBV7-8,TRBJ2-7
TGTGCCAGCAGCCAAATTCCCGGGAAGAGTTCACCCCTCCACTTT,CASSQIPGKSSPLHF,15,-,-,TRBV7-9,TRBJ1-6
TGTGCCAGCAGCTTACCGCAGGGGGCGATGGACACTGAAGCTTTCTTT,CASSLPQGAMDTEAFF,16,-,TRBD1,TRBV5-5,TRBJ1-1
TGTGCCAGCAGCCACCGGGACATGGGCTACGAGCAGTACTTC,CASSHRDMGYEQYF,14,few,-,TRBV4-2,TRBJ2-7
TGTGCCAGCAGACCAGGCTGGGGAGGGAGCTCCTACGAGCAGTACTTC,CASRPGWGGSSYEQYF,16,-,TRBD2,TRBV28,TRBJ2-7
TGTGCCAGTAGAGGGGGAGACAGGTGGTCCGAGCAGTACTTC,CASRGGDRWSEQYF,14,-,-,TRBV19,TRBJ2-7
TGTGCCAGCAGCTTATGGGGCCGGAGTTCAGGAAACACCATATATTTT,CASSLWGRSSGNTIYF,16,-,-,TRBV7-6,TRBJ1-3
TGTGCCAGCAGTGACGCAGCGGGAGGCACCGGGGAGCTGTTTTTT,CASSDAAGGTGELFF,15,-,TRBD2,TRBV6-4,TRBJ2-2
TGCAGCGGGGGAGATTACTATGGCTACACCTTC,CSGGDYYGYTF,11,-,-,TRBV29-1,TRBJ1-2
TGTGCCAGCAGTTTTCAGGGCATGGGAACTGAAGCTTTCTTT,CASSFQGMGTEAFF,14,-,-,TRBV27,TRBJ1-1
TGTGCCAGCAGTTCCGGACTAGTGGATGAGCAGTTCTTC,CASSSGLVDEQFF,13,-,TRBD2,TRBV6-5,TRBJ2-1
TGTGCCAGCAGTTACAGAGAGAAGCTCACTGAAGCTTTCTTT,CASSYREKLTEAFF,14,-,-,TRBV6-5,TRBJ1-1
TGTGCCAGCAGCCCCCGGGACAGGGTCAATGAGCAGTTCTTC,CASSPRDRVNEQFF,14,-,TRBD1,TRBV7-9,TRBJ2-1
TGTGCCAGCAGTTCGCCAGGGTACCTACGAGAGCAGTACTTC,CASSSPGYLREQYF,14,-,-,TRBV28,TRBJ2-7
TGTGCCAGCAGCTGGACTAGCGGGTCCTACGAGCAGTACTTC,CASSWTSGSYEQYF,14,-,TRBD2,TRBV7-6,TRBJ2-7
TGTGCCAGCAGCCAATTCTCGGACACCGGGGAGCTGTTTTTT,CASSQFSDTGELFF,14,few,-,TRBV4-2,TRBJ2-2
TGTGCCAGCAGTCCGACAGGGATCGCGTACTTC,CASSPTGIAYF,11,-,TRBD1,TRBV7-9,TRBJ2-4
TGTGCCAGCAGTTTAAGCGGGAGGGCCGGAGAGACCCAGTACTTC,CASSLSGRAGETQYF,15,-,TRBD2,TRBV6-1,TRBJ2-5